A selection of T cell receptor beta chains follows, all from one sample in a study of shared clonotypes between healthy human individuals. Here immunoSEQ multiplex PCR was the method, and the copy in TCRdb shows in-frame clones only, minus some. Of roughly 2 million clones listed, about 94% were seen once; the top ten hold about 0.13%. Sequenced sample: naive CD4+ T cells sorted from blood. These receptors were taken from a man aged 18 to 30 in good health. Both conserved end residues are part of each CDR3. D genes are given only for firm matches. For some rows the clone size is stated as once, few or many, or as a class when expanded; others skip it.

D | J | length | size | V | CDR3 | DNA
TRBD2 | TRBJ2-3 | 16 | - | TRBV5-1 | CASSLKAGYSTDTQYF | TGCGCCAGCAGCTTGAAAGCGGGGTATAGCACAGATACGCAGTATTTT
- | TRBJ1-5 | 13 | few | TRBV7-9 | CASQDGGNQPQHF | TGTGCCAGCCAGGATGGGGGCAATCAGCCCCAGCATTTT
TRBD1 | TRBJ2-1 | 14 | - | TRBV4-1 | CASSNRDSNNEQFF | TGCGCCAGCTCCAACCGGGACAGCAACAATGAGCAGTTCTTC
- | TRBJ1-4 | 16 | - | TRBV25-1 | CASSEHQGGTNEKLFF | TGTGCCAGCAGTGAACACCAGGGAGGGACTAATGAAAAACTGTTTTTT
TRBD1 | TRBJ1-6 | 17 | - | TRBV19 | CASSDRGLRTDDSPLHF | TGTGCCAGTAGTGACAGGGGCTTAAGGACGGATGATTCACCCCTCCACTTT
TRBD1 | TRBJ1-2 | 13 | - | TRBV27 | CASIGTGGYRYTF | TGTGCCAGCATTGGGACAGGGGGGTATCGCTACACCTTC
- | TRBJ2-1 | 13 | - | TRBV6-4 | CASSDFLAGEQFF | TGTGCCAGCAGTGACTTTCTAGCTGGTGAGCAGTTCTTC
TRBD1 | TRBJ2-7 | 12 | - | TRBV6-1 | CASSIEGAPEYF | TGTGCCAGCAGTATCGAGGGGGCCCCCGAGTACTTC
- | TRBJ2-5 | 13 | - | TRBV7-9 | CASSLAGDETQYF | TGTGCCAGCAGCTTAGCAGGGGACGAGACCCAGTACTTC
TRBD2 | TRBJ2-5 | 14 | - | TRBV2 | CASSGLAGAETQYF | TGTGCCAGCAGTGGACTAGCGGGGGCAGAGACCCAGTACTTC
TRBD1 | TRBJ1-1 | 14 | - | TRBV6-5 | CATRRQGMNTEAFF | TGTGCCACCCGGAGACAGGGAATGAACACTGAAGCTTTCTTT
TRBD2 | TRBJ2-2 | 17 | - | TRBV19 | CASSMGLAGPNTGELFF | TGTGCCAGTAGTATGGGACTAGCGGGACCTAACACCGGGGAGCTGTTTTTT
- | TRBJ1-3 | 13 | - | TRBV30 | CAWQGYAGNTIYF | TGTGCCTGGCAGGGATACGCTGGAAACACCATATATTTT
- | TRBJ1-1 | 15 | - | TRBV27 | CASSLSSADSHVAFF | TGTGCCAGCAGTTTATCGAGTGCCGATTCACACGTAGCTTTCTTT
TRBD1 | TRBJ1-1 | 15 | once | TRBV2 | CASSVIGQGGGEAFF | TGTGCCAGCAGTGTAATAGGACAGGGTGGCGGTGAAGCTTTCTTT
- | TRBJ2-3 | 14 | once | TRBV18 | CASRPAENTDTQYF | TGTGCCAGCCGCCCGGCGGAAAACACAGATACGCAGTATTTT
TRBD2 | TRBJ2-5 | 18 | - | TRBV6-1 | CASSEGRLAGGLVETQYF | TGTGCCAGCAGTGAAGGGAGACTAGCGGGGGGCCTGGTGGAGACCCAGTACTTC
- | TRBJ1-1 | 12 | - | TRBV6-5 | CASSRSGHKAFF | TGTGCCAGCAGCAGATCCGGACATAAAGCTTTCTTT
TRBD2 | TRBJ2-7 | 14 | - | TRBV6-5 | CASHRGGRPAEQYF | TGTGCCAGCCACCGGGGGGGGAGACCGGCTGAGCAGTACTTC
- | TRBJ1-2 | 9 | - | TRBV28 | CASSPGISF | TGTGCCAGCAGTCCCGGGATCTCATTC
- | TRBJ1-1 | 14 | - | TRBV28 | CASSLQVMNTEAFF | TGTGCCAGCAGTTTACAGGTCATGAACACTGAAGCTTTCTTT
- | TRBJ1-4 | 14 | - | TRBV5-5 | CASSLRGNNEKLFF | TGTGCCAGCAGCTTGCGGGGGAATAATGAAAAACTGTTTTTT
- | TRBJ1-6 | 13 | once | TRBV7-9 | CASSFDIRSPLHF | TGTGCCAGCAGCTTTGACATTCGGTCACCCCTCCACTTT
- | TRBJ1-1 | 15 | - | TRBV25-1 | CASSRRVKGDTEAFF | TGTGCCAGCAGTAGAAGGGTCAAAGGAGACACTGAAGCTTTCTTT
TRBD2 | TRBJ2-2 | 15 | - | TRBV18 | CASSTRREGTGELFF | TGTGCCAGCTCGACGAGGCGGGAGGGCACCGGGGAGCTGTTTTTT